This T cell receptor beta chain came from a study of T cells after yellow fever vaccination (dated by TCRdb to about 2019). With respect to the entire study: Libraries from fractions with low cell numbers were prepared with the SMART-Seq v4 Ultra Low Input RNA kit. Bulk TCR alpha and beta repertoires were sequenced longitudinally to track T-cell clones before and after primary and booster YFV17D yellow fever vaccination. Two healthy male donors, one aged 18 to 30 and one aged 30 to 39 years, were included in the cohort. Bulk PBMC replicates and cell subsets were isolated from blood drawn at multiple timepoints before and after both primary and secondary immunization. The investigation overall reported the following: Most clones expanded after primary vaccination were re-detected after the booster (almost 98% of CD4 and 88% of CD8), suggesting broad memory maintenance. Computational filtering was required because FACS-sorted repertoires could contain abundant contaminating clonotypes from the bulk population. Because only a couple of donors were included in the study, the extent to which the findings can be generalized is limited. Compared with the primary T-cell response, the secondary T-cell response was weaker but faster, peaking on day 5 rather than day 15. A small share of clonotypes was detected in both CD4 and CD8 compartments, with the overlap likely arising from convergent recombination.

Looking up the germline V gene (reference sequence) yields CDR1 SEHNR and CDR2 FQNEAQ. V trim: 5 bases; J trim: 1 base; unmatched bases: 10. From the cysteine up to the phenylalanine, the CDR3 has a length of 17 residues. Only CDR3 DNA is held: 51 bases, read in frame from base 1. Synthesis of TCR cDNA relied on 5'RACE template switching, a step that introduced a universal primer site along with unique molecular identifiers. cDNA synthesis was primed from both the TCR alpha and TCR beta constant segments. Library amplification involved two PCR steps, and the second step added sample barcodes and sequencing adapters. Sequencing of the libraries was done on either Illumina HiSeq 2500 (2x100 bp) or NovaSeq (2x150 bp). For the original study's pipeline: MIGEC was used to demultiplex reads and collapse the reads into UMI consensus sequences, and MiXCR was used for V(D)J alignment. Using edgeR on replicate PBMC samples, clonotypes were called vaccine-responding if FDR was below 0.01 and the log2 fold change was above 5 up to day 15. CD4 or CD8 identity was assigned to each bulk clonotype according to whether the clonotype was present at higher abundance in the sequenced CD4 repertoire or the sequenced CD8 repertoire. Using fastp trimming at Q25 and MiXCR clonotype assembly, TCRdb reanalyzed the public sequencing data and kept in-frame beta chains. Entries that share a CDR3 protein sequence are merged under the most common genes and DNA. The V and J calls shown here were made by TCRdb, not taken from the authors' results. Across this sample there are about 160,000 distinct CDR3 sequences, with approximately 6.8% seen only once. In total, the top ten clones hold roughly 2.5% of the sample.

This clonotype was detected many times. Its binding antigen is unknown. No much larger clonotype is one base removed from it; base qualities were not supplied. This sample's treatment or condition label indicates: live attenuated yellow fever vaccine strain. A standard Ficoll-Paque protocol was used to isolate PBMCs from peripheral blood. Dynabeads CD4 and CD8 positive selection kits were used to isolate CD4 and CD8 T-cell fractions. TriZol was used to extract RNA from bulk PBMCs, from CD4 and CD8 fractions, and from dextramer-positive and dextramer-negative fractions. This TCR was sampled from a man younger than 35 who received the YFV17D yellow fever vaccine. Here the sequenced sample was CD4+ T cells sorted from PBMCs, taken 5 days after the first yellow fever vaccination. The sequence is built from TRBV7-9 and TRBJ2-2, with 7 bases aligning to TRBD1. The CDR3 protein is CASSPLGAGGNTGELFF. The nucleotide sequence reads as follows: TGTGCCAGCAGCCCTCTCGGGGCAGGGGGGAACACCGGGGAGCTGTTTTTT.